Below are 24 T cell receptor beta chains sequenced from a single sample in a study of blood T cells in healthy people across ages. Primed by a sample-barcoded 5' primer and a J-beta primer mix, a second PCR proceeded for 7 to 11 cycles. TCRdb redid the calling of the 5' RACE reads with MiXCR, one entry per CDR3 protein. The table has approximately 850,000 distinct CDR3 sequences, 40% to 50% seen once. The sample comprised blood. The source is a man aged 55 to 70 in good health.

This clonotype was detected a few times. The chain carries TRBV20-1 and TRBJ2-3, with 9 bases that match TRBD2. Looked up from germline, CDR1 is DFQATT and CDR2 is SNEGSKA (reference sequence). The CDR3 totals 16 residues. The V gene end was trimmed by 1 base and the J gene end by 3 bases; junction bases not matched to a gene: 8. The CDR3 coding sequence is TGCAGTGCTAGAGGGAAAGCGGGGGGTGGGACAGATACGCAGTATTTT. Translated: CSARGKAGGGTDTQYF.

The rearrangement joins TRBV12-3 or TRBV12-4 to TRBJ2-1; 9 positions agree with TRBD2. This CDR3 has 14 amino acids. Trimming at V came to 1 base and at J to 9 bases, leaving 4 bases not matched to a gene. This CDR3 is CASSLGRGGGEQFF. CDR3 DNA: TGTGCCAGCAGTTTAGGGCGGGGGGGCGGTGAGCAGTTCTTC.

This clonotype has a handful of counts. The chain carries TRBV28 and TRBJ1-2; tentatively, D is TRBD1 (5 bases). V lost 2 bases and J lost 7, with 14 bases in between. The CDR3 contains 14 residues. CDR1 and CDR2 (germline): MDHEN, SYDVKM. The CDR3 sequence is CASSLKGRRGGYTF. The DNA for the CDR3 is TGTGCCAGCAGTTTAAAGGGGCGAAGGGGTGGCTACACCTTC.

Only a few counts were recorded for this clonotype. V is TRBV12-3 or TRBV12-4 and J is TRBJ2-5; D not resolved. The CDR3 extends over 13 amino acids. V lost 8 bases, J lost 1 base, and 11 bases lay in between. In DNA form, the CDR3 reads TGTGCCAGCTCCCCGGCATTCCAAGAGACCCAGTACTTC. This gives the protein CASSPAFQETQYF.

This chain joins TRBV9 and TRBJ2-1, with 11 bases matching TRBD2. This CDR3 is 19 amino acids long. V lost 3 bases to trimming and J lost 3 bases; unmatched junction nucleotides: 14. CDR1 and CDR2 from the germline V gene are SGDLS and YYNGEE. The CDR3 region is CASSGIAGGYGLGYNEQFF. In DNA form, the CDR3 reads TGTGCCAGCAGCGGAATAGCGGGGGGGTATGGCCTTGGCTACAATGAGCAGTTCTTC.

The chain carries TRBV5-4 and TRBJ2-3, with 15 nucleotides matching TRBD2. The germline V gene has CDR1 SGHNT and CDR2 YYREEE (reference sequence). The CDR3 sequence is 17 residues long. Trimming removed 6 bases from V and 6 bases from J; junction bases left unmatched: 11. The CDR3 loop is CASNLLRTSGGADTQYF. CDR3 bases: TGTGCCAGCAACCTTCTTCGGACTAGCGGGGGGGCCGATACGCAGTATTTT. The full variable domain, completed using reference TRBV5-4 and TRBJ2-3, is ETGVTQSPTHLIKTRGQQVTLRCSSQSGHNTVSWYQQALGQGPQFIFQYYREEENGRGNFPPRFSGLQFPNYSSELNVNALELDDSALYLCASNLLRTSGGADTQYFGPGTRLTVL.

This clonotype was counted between two and nine times. The V call is TRBV20-1, the J call TRBJ2-3, with D unclear. The germline V gene has CDR1 DFQATT and CDR2 SNEGSKA (reference sequence). V was trimmed by 1 base and J by 3 bases, leaving 11 bases between them. The CDR3 totals 14 residues. Here the CDR3 DNA reads TGCAGTGCTAGAGTCATCACAGCGACAGATACGCAGTATTTT. Amino acids: CSARVITATDTQYF.

This clonotype was observed a handful of times. The chain uses TRBV25-1 and TRBJ1-5; D is ambiguous. Germline CDR1 and CDR2: MGHDK and SYGVNS. CDR3 length: 13 residues. Trimming stripped 3 bases from V and 1 base from J, with 4 bases between. CDR3 sequence (DNA): TGTGCCAGCAGTGAGTTGAGCAATCAGCCCCAGCATTTT. It specifies CASSELSNQPQHF.

This clonotype turned up a few times. The V gene is TRBV9, the J gene TRBJ2-1; D possibly matches TRBD1 or TRBD2 (5 bases each). Trimming removed 0 bases from V and 8 bases from J, with 15 bases in between. The CDR3 is made up of 15 amino acids. Germline V gene data show CDR1 as SGDLS and CDR2 as YYNGEE. DNA for the CDR3: TGTGCCAGCAGCGTAGCGGGGACCAGTCACGATGAGCAGTTCTTC. It translates to CASSVAGTSHDEQFF. The whole variable domain, filled in from reference TRBV9 and TRBJ2-1, reads DSGVTQTPKHLITATGQRVTLRCSPRSGDLSVYWYQQSLDQGLQFLIQYYNGEERAKGNILERFSAQQFPDLHSELNLSSLELGDSALYFCASSVAGTSHDEQFFGPGTRLTVL.

The rearrangement joins TRBV20-1 to TRBJ1-2; TRBD1 is a possible D gene (6 bases). With 2 bases removed from V and 0 bases from J, the gap between germline ends came to 10 bases. This CDR3 contains 14 residues. Looked up from germline, CDR1 is DFQATT and CDR2 is SNEGSKA (reference sequence). This CDR3 is CSARLQGSNYGYTF. The CDR3 DNA is TGCAGTGCTAGACTGCAGGGGTCTAACTATGGCTACACCTTC.

V gene TRBV12-5 combines with J gene TRBJ2-3; 10 bases align to TRBD1. The CDR3 consists of 17 residues. The trim removed 1 base at V and 2 bases at J, leaving 6 bases unmatched. Germline V gene data show CDR1 as LGHNT and CDR2 as FRNRAP. Written as DNA, the CDR3 is TGTGCTAGTGGTTTGGACCCGGGACAGGGGCTCACAGATACGCAGTATTTT. The encoded protein is CASGLDPGQGLTDTQYF.

The chain couples TRBV11-1 to TRBJ2-1; the D gene is possibly TRBD1 (6 bases). Germline V lookup: CDR1 SGHAT, CDR2 FQDESV (reference sequence). The V end was cut by 6 bases, the J end by 10 bases, with 10 bases between. The CDR3 spans 11 residues. CDR3 DNA sequence: TGTGCCAGCAGAACAGGGATCGAGCAGTTCTTC. Translating it yields CASRTGIEQFF.

This clonotype has a handful of counts. V is TRBV27 and J is TRBJ1-6; the D gene is possibly TRBD1 (6 bases). The V end lost 5 bases, the J end lost 8 bases, and 10 bases lay between the germline ends. CDR3 size: 13 residues. Germline V gene data show CDR1 as MNHEY and CDR2 as SMNVEV (reference sequence). CDR3 sequence (DNA): TGTGCCAGCAGTAGATCAGGGGATTCACCCCTCCACTTT. Its translation: CASSRSGDSPLHF.

In its sample, this clonotype was seen once. This chain links TRBV20-1 with TRBJ2-4, with a possible D match to TRBD1 (5 bases). The J call may not be correct, given that the DNA end is closer to TRBJ2-7. Germline values: CDR1 DFQATT, CDR2 SNEGSKA (reference sequence). This CDR3 is built from 14 residues. CDR3 DNA sequence: TGCAGTGCTAGAGTAGGGGATTACCCCTACGAGCAGTACTTC. Its protein product is CSARVGDYPYEQYF.

This clonotype was recorded only once. The rearrangement uses TRBV14 and TRBJ2-7; 11 bases line up with TRBD2. CDR3 length equals 17 residues. V lost 3 bases and J lost 7; bases outside the gene matches: 14. Looked up from germline, CDR1 is SGHDN and CDR2 is FVKESK. DNA of the CDR3: TGTGCCAGCAGCCAGTCGTTCCTAGCGGGGGGCTACAATGAGCAGTACTTC. Its translation is CASSQSFLAGGYNEQYF. Based on the CDR3 plus reference TRBV14 and TRBJ2-7, the full variable domain is EAGVTQFPSHSVIEKGQTVTLRCDPISGHDNLYWYRRVMGKEIKFLLHFVKESKQDESGMPNNRFLAERTGGTYSTLKVQPAELEDSGVYFCASSQSFLAGGYNEQYFGPGTRLTVT.

The genes are TRBV7-8 and TRBJ2-3; weak D call: TRBD2 (6 bases). CDR3 length: 16 residues. Germline CDR1 SGHVS, CDR2 FQNEAQ. V lost 1 base and J lost 0, with 11 bases in between. The CDR3 is CASSLGGVGSTDTQYF. In nucleotides, the CDR3 is TGTGCCAGCAGCTTAGGGGGGGTTGGTAGCACAGATACGCAGTATTTT. The full variable domain, rest sourced from reference TRBV7-8 and TRBJ2-3, is GAGVSQSPRYKVAKRGQDVALRCDPISGHVSLFWYQQALGQGPEFLTYFQNEAQLDKSGLPSDRFFAERPEGSVSTLKIQRTQQEDSAVYLCASSLGGVGSTDTQYFGPGTRLTVL.

This chain uses TRBV11-2 with TRBJ1-2, with D possibly being TRBD1 (5 bases). Germline V CDR1 and CDR2: SGHAT, FQNNGV. This CDR3 is built from 15 residues. V shed 3 bases and J shed 8 bases, with 19 bases lying between them. The chain's CDR3 is CASSFTDTQFYGYTF. CDR3 in DNA: TGTGCCAGCAGCTTCACGGACACCCAATTCTACGGCTACACCTTC.

J is TRBJ1-4 and V is TRBV4-1, with D perhaps matching TRBD1 (5 bases). Trimming took 0 bases from V and 7 from J, leaving 21 bases between them. Germline V gene lookup returns CDR1 MGHRA and CDR2 YSYEKL. The CDR3 is 18 residues long. DNA of the CDR3: TGCGCCAGCAGCCAAGAGCGCCCGGCGGGGGGGTTTGGTGAAAAACTGTTTTTT. This gives the protein CASSQERPAGGFGEKLFF.

The J gene is TRBJ1-1, the V gene TRBV3-1; D is unclear. Trimming took off 1 base at V and 1 base at J, with 7 bases between the two ends. The germline gives CDR1 LGHDT, CDR2 YNNKEL (reference sequence). The CDR3 covers 14 residues. This CDR3 is CASSQAGANTEAFF. DNA for the CDR3: TGTGCCAGCAGCCAAGCCGGCGCGAACACTGAAGCTTTCTTT.

This clonotype has only a few counts. The chain joins TRBV7-2 to TRBJ1-6, with TRBD1 matching 7 bases. The CDR3 totals 16 residues. Losses at the gene ends were 1 base for V and 9 bases for J; bases not matched to a gene: 9. CDR1 SGHTA and CDR2 FQGNSA come from the germline V gene. The DNA of the CDR3 is TGTGCCAGCAGCTTAGTAGGTGGAGGGGGCGTTTCACCCCTCCACTTT. Amino acid sequence: CASSLVGGGGVSPLHF.

The chain employs TRBV6-5 and TRBJ2-5, with 11 nucleotides matching TRBD2. From germline, CDR1 is MNHEY and CDR2 SVGAGI. After removal of 5 bases from V and 3 bases from J, the junction contained 2 bases not matched to a gene. This CDR3 comprises 14 residues. The CDR3 nucleotides read TGTGCCAGCAGTCGACTAGCGGGAAAAGAGACCCAGTACTTC. Translation gives CASSRLAGKETQYF.

This clonotype was seen a single time. This chain connects TRBV7-8 to TRBJ2-3, with TRBD2 identical over 7 bases. CDR1 and CDR2 (germline): SGHVS, FQNEAQ. This CDR3 region has 15 residues. Unmatched junction bases numbered 7, after V lost 7 bases and J lost 0 bases. The CDR3 protein is CASIGGGASTDTQYF. The CDR3 DNA sequence: TGTGCCAGCATCGGCGGGGGTGCTAGCACAGATACGCAGTATTTT.

Only one count was recorded for this clonotype. Its ends do not fully match the called genes, so a read error is possible. V is TRBV5-1 and J is TRBJ1-6, with D possibly matching TRBD1 (6 bases). Germline loops: CDR1 SGHRS, CDR2 YFSETQ. CDR3 length: 16 residues. The CDR3 here is CASSFPTGRHNSPLHF. The CDR3 region has the DNA TGCGCCAGTAGCTTCCCCACAGGGAGGCATAATTCACCCCTCCACTTT.

This clonotype was counted only a few times. The rearrangement links TRBV14 to TRBJ2-7; D might be TRBD1 (6 bases). Deletions cut 4 bases from V and 6 bases from J, with 13 bases between. This CDR3 comprises 13 residues. Per germline, CDR1 SGHDN and CDR2 FVKESK. The CDR3 loop is CASSPGQFGEQYF. The DNA of the CDR3 is TGTGCCAGCAGCCCAGGACAGTTTGGCGAGCAGTACTTC.